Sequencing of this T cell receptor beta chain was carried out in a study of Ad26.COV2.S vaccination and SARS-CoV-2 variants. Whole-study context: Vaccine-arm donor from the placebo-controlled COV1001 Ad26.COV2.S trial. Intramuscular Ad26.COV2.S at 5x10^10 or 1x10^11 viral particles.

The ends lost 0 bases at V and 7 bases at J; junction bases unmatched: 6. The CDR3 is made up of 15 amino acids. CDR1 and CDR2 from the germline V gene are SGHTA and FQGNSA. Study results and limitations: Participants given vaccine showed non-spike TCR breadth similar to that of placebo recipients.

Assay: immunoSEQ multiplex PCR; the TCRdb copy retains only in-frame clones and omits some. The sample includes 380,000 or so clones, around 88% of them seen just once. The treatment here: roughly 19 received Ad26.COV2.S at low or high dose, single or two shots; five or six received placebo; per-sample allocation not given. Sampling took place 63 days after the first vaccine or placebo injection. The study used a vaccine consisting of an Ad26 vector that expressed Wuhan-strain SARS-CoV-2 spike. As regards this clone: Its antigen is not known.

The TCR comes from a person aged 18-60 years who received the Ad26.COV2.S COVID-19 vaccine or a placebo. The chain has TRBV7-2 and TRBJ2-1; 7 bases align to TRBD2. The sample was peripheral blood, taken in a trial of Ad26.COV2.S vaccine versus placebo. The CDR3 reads CASSLAGGPTNEQFF. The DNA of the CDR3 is TGTGCCAGCAGCTTAGCGGGAGGGCCAACAAATGAGCAGTTCTTC.